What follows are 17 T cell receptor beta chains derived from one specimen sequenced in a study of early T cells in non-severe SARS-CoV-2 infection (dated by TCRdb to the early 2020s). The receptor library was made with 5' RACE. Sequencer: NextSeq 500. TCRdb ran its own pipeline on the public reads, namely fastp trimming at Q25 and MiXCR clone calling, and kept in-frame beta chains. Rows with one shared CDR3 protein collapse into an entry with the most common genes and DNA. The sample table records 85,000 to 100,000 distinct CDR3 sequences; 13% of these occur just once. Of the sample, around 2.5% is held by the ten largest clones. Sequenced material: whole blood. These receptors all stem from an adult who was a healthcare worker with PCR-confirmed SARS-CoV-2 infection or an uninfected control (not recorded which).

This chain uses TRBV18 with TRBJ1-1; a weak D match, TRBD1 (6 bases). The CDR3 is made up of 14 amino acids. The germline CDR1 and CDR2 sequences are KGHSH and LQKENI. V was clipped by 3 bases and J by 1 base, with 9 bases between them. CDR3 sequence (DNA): TGTGCCAGCTCACCGCAGGGGCGGAACACTGAAGCTTTCTTT. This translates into CASSPQGRNTEAFF.

CDR3 protein: CASSLDRGGYEQYF. CDR3 DNA: TGTGCCAGCAGCTTAGATAGGGGAGGGTACGAGCAGTACTTC. The chain links TRBV11-2 to TRBJ2-7; 7 nucleotides agree with TRBD2. Germline V gene sequence: CDR1 SGHAT, CDR2 FQNNGV. The CDR3 covers 14 residues. V lost 0 bases and J lost 4; bases outside the gene matches: 3.

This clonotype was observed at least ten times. CDR3 region: CASSFQGGQPQHF. DNA for the CDR3: TGTGCCAGCAGTTTTCAGGGCGGCCAGCCCCAGCATTTT. The chain is built from TRBV12-3 or TRBV12-4 and TRBJ1-5, with D possibly TRBD1 on 5 matching bases. Trimming pared 3 bases from V and 7 bases from J, leaving 10 bases between. The length of the CDR3 is 13 residues.

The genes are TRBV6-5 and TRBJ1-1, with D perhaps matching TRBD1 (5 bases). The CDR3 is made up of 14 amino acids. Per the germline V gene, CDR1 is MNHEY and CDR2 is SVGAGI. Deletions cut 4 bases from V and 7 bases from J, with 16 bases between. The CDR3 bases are TGTGCCAGCAGTTGGTCCGGGCTGCAGGGTGAAGCTTTCTTT. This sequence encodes CASSWSGLQGEAFF.

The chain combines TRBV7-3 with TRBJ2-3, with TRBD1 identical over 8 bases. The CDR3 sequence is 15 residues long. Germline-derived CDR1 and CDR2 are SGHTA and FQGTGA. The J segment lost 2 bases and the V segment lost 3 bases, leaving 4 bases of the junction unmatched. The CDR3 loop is CASSFRTGSTDTQYF. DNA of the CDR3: TGTGCCAGCAGCTTTCGGACAGGGTCCACAGATACGCAGTATTTT. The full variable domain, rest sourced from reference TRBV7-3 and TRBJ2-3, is GAGVSQTPSNKVTEKGKYVELRCDPISGHTALYWYRQSLGQGPEFLIYFQGTGAADDSGLPNDRFFAVRPEGSVSTLKIQRTERGDSAVYLCASSFRTGSTDTQYFGPGTRLTVL.

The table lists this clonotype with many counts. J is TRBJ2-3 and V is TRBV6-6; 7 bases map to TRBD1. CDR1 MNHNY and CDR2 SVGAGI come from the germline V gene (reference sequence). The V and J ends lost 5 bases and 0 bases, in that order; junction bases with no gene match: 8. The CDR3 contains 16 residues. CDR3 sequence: CASSSFGDSSTDTQYF. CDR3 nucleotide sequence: TGTGCCAGCAGTAGCTTCGGGGACAGTAGCACAGATACGCAGTATTTT.

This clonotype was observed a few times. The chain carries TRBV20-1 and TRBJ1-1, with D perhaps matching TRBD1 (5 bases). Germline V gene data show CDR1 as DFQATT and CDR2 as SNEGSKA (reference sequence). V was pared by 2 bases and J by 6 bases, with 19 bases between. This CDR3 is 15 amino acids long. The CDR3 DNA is TGCAGTGCTAGAAGCCCGACAGCGGTTGACGCTGAAGCTTTCTTT. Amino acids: CSARSPTAVDAEAFF.

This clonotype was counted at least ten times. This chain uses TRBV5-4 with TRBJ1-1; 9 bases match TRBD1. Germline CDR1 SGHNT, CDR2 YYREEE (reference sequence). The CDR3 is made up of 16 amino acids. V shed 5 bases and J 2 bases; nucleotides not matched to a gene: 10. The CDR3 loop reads CASSQGTGTLNTEAFF. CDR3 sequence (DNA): TGTGCCAGCAGTCAGGGGACAGGGACCCTAAACACTGAAGCTTTCTTT. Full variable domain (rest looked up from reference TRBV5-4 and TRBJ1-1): ETGVTQSPTHLIKTRGQQVTLRCSSQSGHNTVSWYQQALGQGPQFIFQYYREEENGRGNFPPRFSGLQFPNYSSELNVNALELDDSALYLCASSQGTGTLNTEAFFGQGTRLTVV.

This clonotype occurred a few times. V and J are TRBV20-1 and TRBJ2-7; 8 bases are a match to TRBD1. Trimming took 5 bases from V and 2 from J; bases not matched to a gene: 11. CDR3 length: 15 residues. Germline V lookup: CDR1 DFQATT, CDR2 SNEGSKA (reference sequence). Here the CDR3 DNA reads TGCAGTGCTGGAAGATGGACAGGGCGGGCCTACGAGCAGTACTTC. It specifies CSAGRWTGRAYEQYF.

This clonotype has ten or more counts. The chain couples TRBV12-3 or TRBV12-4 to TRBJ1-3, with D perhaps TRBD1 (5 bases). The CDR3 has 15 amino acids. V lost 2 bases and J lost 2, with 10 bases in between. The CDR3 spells CASSLIRGPGNTIYF. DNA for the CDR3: TGTGCCAGCAGTTTAATAAGGGGTCCTGGAAACACCATATATTTT.

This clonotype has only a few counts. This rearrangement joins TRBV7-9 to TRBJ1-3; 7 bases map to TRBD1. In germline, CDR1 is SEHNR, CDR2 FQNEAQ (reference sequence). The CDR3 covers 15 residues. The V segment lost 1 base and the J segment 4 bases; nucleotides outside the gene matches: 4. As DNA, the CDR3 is TGTGCCAGCAGCTTAGAGGGGGCATCAGGAAACACCATATATTTT. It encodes CASSLEGASGNTIYF. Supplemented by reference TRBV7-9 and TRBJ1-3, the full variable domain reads DTGVSQNPRHKITKRGQNVTFRCDPISEHNRLYWYRQTLGQGPEFLTYFQNEAQLEKSRLLSDRFSAERPKGSFSTLEIQRTEQGDSAMYLCASSLEGASGNTIYFGEGSWLTVV.

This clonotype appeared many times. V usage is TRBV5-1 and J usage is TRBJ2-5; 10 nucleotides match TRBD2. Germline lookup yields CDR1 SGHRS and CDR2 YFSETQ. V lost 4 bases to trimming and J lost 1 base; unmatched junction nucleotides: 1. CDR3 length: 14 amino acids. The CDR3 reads CASSPSGGQETQYF. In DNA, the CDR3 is TGCGCCAGCAGCCCTAGCGGGGGCCAAGAGACCCAGTACTTC.

The CDR3 DNA sequence: TGCAGCGCCCTCGGGACAGCAACTAATGAAAAACTGTTTTTT. This gives the protein CSALGTATNEKLFF. J is TRBJ1-4 and V is TRBV29-1; 7 nucleotides agree with TRBD1. The CDR3 spans 14 residues. Germline V CDR1 and CDR2: SQVTM, ANQGSEA. V gave up 7 bases and J gave up 0 bases; unmatched junction bases: 5.

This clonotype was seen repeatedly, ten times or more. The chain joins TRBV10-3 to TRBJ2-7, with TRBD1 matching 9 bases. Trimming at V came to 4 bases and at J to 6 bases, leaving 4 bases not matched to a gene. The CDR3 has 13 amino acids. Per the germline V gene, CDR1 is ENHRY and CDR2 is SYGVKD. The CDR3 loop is CAISAGTGREQYF. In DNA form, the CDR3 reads TGTGCCATCAGTGCAGGGACAGGGCGCGAGCAGTACTTC.

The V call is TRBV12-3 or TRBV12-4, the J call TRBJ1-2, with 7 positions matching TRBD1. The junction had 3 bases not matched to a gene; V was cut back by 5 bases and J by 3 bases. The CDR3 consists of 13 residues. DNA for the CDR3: TGTGCCAGCAGTAGCCAGGGGGACTATGGCTACACCTTC. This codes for CASSSQGDYGYTF.

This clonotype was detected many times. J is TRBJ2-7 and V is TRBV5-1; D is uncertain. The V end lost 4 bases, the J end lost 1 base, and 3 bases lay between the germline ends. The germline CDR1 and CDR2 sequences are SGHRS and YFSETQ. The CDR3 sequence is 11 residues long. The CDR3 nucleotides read TGCGCCAGCAGCGGGTCCTACGAGCAGTACTTC. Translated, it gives CASSGSYEQYF.

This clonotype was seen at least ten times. The CDR3: CASSYEVNQPQHF. The DNA of the CDR3 is TGTGCCAGCAGTTATGAAGTGAATCAGCCCCAGCATTTT. The rearrangement links TRBV6-2 or TRBV6-3 to TRBJ1-5, with D hard to call. V lost 3 bases and J 4 bases, leaving 7 bases between the germline ends. The CDR3 sequence is 13 residues long. In germline, CDR1 is MNHEY, CDR2 SVGEGT.